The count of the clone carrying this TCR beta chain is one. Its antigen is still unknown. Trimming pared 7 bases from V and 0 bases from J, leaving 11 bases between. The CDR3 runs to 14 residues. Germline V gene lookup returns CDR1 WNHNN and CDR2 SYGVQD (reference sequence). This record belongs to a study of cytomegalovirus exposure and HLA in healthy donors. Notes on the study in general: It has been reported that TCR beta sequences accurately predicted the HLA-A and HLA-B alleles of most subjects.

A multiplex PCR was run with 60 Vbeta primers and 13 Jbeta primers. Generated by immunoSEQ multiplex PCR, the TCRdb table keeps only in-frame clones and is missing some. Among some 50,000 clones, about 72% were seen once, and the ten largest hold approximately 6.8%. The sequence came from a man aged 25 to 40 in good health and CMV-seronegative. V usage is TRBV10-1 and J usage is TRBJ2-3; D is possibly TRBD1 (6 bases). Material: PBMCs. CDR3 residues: CASIGGFSTDTQYF. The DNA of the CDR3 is TGCGCCAGCATAGGGGGATTTAGCACAGATACGCAGTATTTT.